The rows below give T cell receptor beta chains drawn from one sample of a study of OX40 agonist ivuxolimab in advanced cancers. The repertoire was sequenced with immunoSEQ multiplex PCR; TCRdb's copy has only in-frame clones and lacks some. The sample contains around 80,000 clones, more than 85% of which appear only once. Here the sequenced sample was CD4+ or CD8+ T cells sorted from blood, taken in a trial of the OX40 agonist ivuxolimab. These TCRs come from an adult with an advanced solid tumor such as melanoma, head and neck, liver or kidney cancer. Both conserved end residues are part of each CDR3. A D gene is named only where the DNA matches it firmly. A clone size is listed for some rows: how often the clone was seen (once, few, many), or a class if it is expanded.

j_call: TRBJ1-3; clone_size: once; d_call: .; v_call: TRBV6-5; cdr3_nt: TGTGCCAGCAGTTACTCGGCGAGCTCTGGAAACACCATATATTTT; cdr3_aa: CASSYSASSGNTIYF
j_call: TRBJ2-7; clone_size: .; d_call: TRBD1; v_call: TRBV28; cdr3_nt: TGTGCCAGCAGTTTCCTGAGGCTAGACAGGGATTTTTACGAGCAGTACTTC; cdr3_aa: CASSFLRLDRDFYEQYF
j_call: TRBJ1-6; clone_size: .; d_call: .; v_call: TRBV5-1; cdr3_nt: TGCGCCAGCAGTTTACAAGGAGTGCCGCCCCTCCACTTT; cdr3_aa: CASSLQGVPPLHF
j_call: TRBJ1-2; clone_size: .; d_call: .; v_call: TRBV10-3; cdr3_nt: TGTGCCGCAGAGGGGGGCACTAACTATGGCTACACCTTC; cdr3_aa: CAAEGGTNYGYTF
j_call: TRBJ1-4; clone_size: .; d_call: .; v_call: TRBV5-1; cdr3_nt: TGCGCCAGCAGCTTGGGGGGGCAGGGGTATGAAAAACTGTTTTTT; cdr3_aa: CASSLGGQGYEKLFF
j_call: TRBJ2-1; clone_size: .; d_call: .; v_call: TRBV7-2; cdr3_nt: TGTGCCAGCAGCTTAGGAGAGAACAATGAGCAGTTCTTC; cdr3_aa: CASSLGENNEQFF
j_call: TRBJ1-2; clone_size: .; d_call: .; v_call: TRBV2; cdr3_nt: TGTGCCAGCATCGTGGATTTAAACTATGGCTACACCTTC; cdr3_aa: CASIVDLNYGYTF
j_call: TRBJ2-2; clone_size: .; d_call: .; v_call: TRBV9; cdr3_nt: TGTGCCAGCAGCGTCCAGGGCACCGGGGAGCTGTTTTTT; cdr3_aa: CASSVQGTGELFF
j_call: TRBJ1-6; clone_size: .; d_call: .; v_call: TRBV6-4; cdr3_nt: TGTGCCAGCAGTGACAGGGTGGGTTCACCCCTCCACTTT; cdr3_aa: CASSDRVGSPLHF
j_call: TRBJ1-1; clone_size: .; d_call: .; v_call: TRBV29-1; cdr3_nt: TGCAGCGTTAGGGGACTAGGAGGGGCCACTGAAGCTTTCTTT; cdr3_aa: CSVRGLGGATEAFF
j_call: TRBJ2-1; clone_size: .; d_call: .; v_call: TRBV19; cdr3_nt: TGTGCCAGTAAGGGAGGTGGCGAGCAGTTCTTC; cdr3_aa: CASKGGGEQFF
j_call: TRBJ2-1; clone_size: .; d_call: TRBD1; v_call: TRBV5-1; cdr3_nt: TGCGCCAGCAGCACGGGACAGTTTGGCTCCTACAATGAGCAGTTCTTC; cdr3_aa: CASSTGQFGSYNEQFF
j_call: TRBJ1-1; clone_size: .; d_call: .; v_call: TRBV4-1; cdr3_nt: TGCGCCAGCAGCCAAGAAGTGAACACTGAAGCTTTCTTT; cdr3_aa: CASSQEVNTEAFF
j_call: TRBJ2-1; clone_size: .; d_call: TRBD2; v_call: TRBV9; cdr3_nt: TGTGCCAGCAGCGTAGTGGTGACTAGCGGCGATAATGAGCAGTTCTTC; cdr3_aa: CASSVVVTSGDNEQFF
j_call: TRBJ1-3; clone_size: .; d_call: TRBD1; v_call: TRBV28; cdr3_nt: TGTGCCAGCAGTTTCGGGACAGTCTCTGGAAACACCATATATTTT; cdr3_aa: CASSFGTVSGNTIYF